The 11 T cell receptor beta chains in this list originate from one sample, sequenced in a study of PD-1 blockade in classical Hodgkin lymphoma. After autologous stem cell transplantation all patients relapsed, and prior brentuximab vedotin exposure differed between cohorts. Only in-frame clones appear in the TCRdb table, and some are missing; sequencing was by immunoSEQ multiplex PCR. The sample records roughly 41,000 clones, about 91% being singletons. The source material was peripheral blood mononuclear cells (PBMCs), sampled before the second cycle of nivolumab. These receptors came from a human donor with classical Hodgkin lymphoma.

The chain has TRBV5-4 and TRBJ2-7; 10 nucleotides match TRBD1. J gave up 0 bases and V 2 bases, and 5 bases lay outside the gene matches. The CDR3 spans 16 residues. From germline, CDR1 is SGHNT and CDR2 YYREEE (reference sequence). In nucleotides, the CDR3 is TGTGCCAGCAGCTTACCCGGACAGGGGGACTCCTACGAGCAGTACTTC. This encodes CASSLPGQGDSYEQYF. The complete variable domain, with remaining parts taken from reference TRBV5-4 and TRBJ2-7, reads ETGVTQSPTHLIKTRGQQVTLRCSSQSGHNTVSWYQQALGQGPQFIFQYYREEENGRGNFPPRFSGLQFPNYSSELNVNALELDDSALYLCASSLPGQGDSYEQYFGPGTRLTVT.

The chain joins TRBV4-1 to TRBJ1-4; no reliable D call. From germline, CDR1 is MGHRA and CDR2 YSYEKL. The CDR3 is 12 amino acids. The V gene lost 4 bases and the J gene lost 8 bases, with 8 bases spanning the gap. The CDR3 DNA follows: TGCGCCAGCAGCCCGCGTGGCGAAAAACTGTTTTTT. This translates into CASSPRGEKLFF.

The chain combines TRBV7-9 with TRBJ2-5; 13 bases are a match to TRBD2. The length of the CDR3 is 17 residues. V lost 6 bases and J lost 5; bases outside the gene matches: 12. Looked up from germline, CDR1 is SEHNR and CDR2 is FQNEAQ (reference sequence). The CDR3 is CASSYGLAGAGWETQYF. As DNA, the CDR3 is TGTGCCAGCAGTTATGGACTAGCGGGAGCAGGGTGGGAGACCCAGTACTTC.

This chain links TRBV6-5 with TRBJ2-7; either TRBD1 or TRBD2 may supply D (5 bases each). CDR3 length: 14 amino acids. Deletions cut 5 bases from V and 3 bases from J, with 14 bases between. The germline V gene encodes CDR1 MNHEY and CDR2 SVGAGI. CDR3 sequence reads: CASSPPGTSYEQYF. For the CDR3, the DNA is TGTGCCAGCAGTCCCCCGGGGACCAGCTACGAGCAGTACTTC.

The chain recombines TRBV11-3 with TRBJ1-2; TRBD1 might be the D (5 bases). Germline lookup yields CDR1 SGHNT and CDR2 YENEEA. V lost 5 bases, J lost 4 bases, and 11 bases lay in between. The CDR3 runs to 13 residues. CDR3 bases: TGTGCCAGCAGCGACGACAGACGCTATGGCTACACCTTC. As protein: CASSDDRRYGYTF.

This clone was counted between two and nine times. CDR3 residues: CASSEEGGATYEQYF. DNA for the CDR3: TGTGCCAGCAGTGAAGAGGGCGGGGCGACCTACGAGCAGTACTTC. The chain uses TRBV2 and TRBJ2-7; D perhaps matches TRBD2 (6 bases). The CDR3 is made up of 15 amino acids. Looked up from germline, CDR1 is SNHLY and CDR2 is FYNNEI. V shed 1 base and J shed 2 bases, with 12 bases lying between them.

The rearrangement links TRBV28 to TRBJ1-4; D is undetermined. The CDR3 length is 15 residues. Germline V gives CDR1 MDHEN, CDR2 SYDVKM. V shed 1 base and J shed 7 bases, with 13 bases lying between them. The CDR3 reads CASSLFGLNSEKLFF. CDR3 bases: TGTGCCAGCAGTTTATTTGGTTTGAATTCTGAAAAACTGTTTTTT.

The rearrangement joins TRBV6-1 to TRBJ2-7; TRBD1 aligns across 7 bases. This CDR3 has 15 amino acids. V lost 4 bases, J lost 3 bases, and 9 bases stayed unmatched. Germline V CDR1 and CDR2: MNHNS, SASEGT. CDR3 sequence (DNA): TGTGCCAGCAGTGTCGGGACAGCTGATTTCTACGAGCAGTACTTC. Translated: CASSVGTADFYEQYF.

V and J are TRBV7-9 and TRBJ2-3; D is undetermined. The CDR3 totals 11 residues. Per the germline V gene, CDR1 is SEHNR and CDR2 is FQNEAQ (reference sequence). The germline V and J ends were trimmed by 2 bases and 6 bases, with 3 bases remaining between them. The CDR3 sequence is CASSLLDTQYF. CDR3 DNA sequence: TGTGCCAGCAGCTTACTGGATACGCAGTATTTT.

Points on this clone: Other DNA sequences in this sample translate to the same CDR3. The chain joins TRBV19 to TRBJ2-7; weak D call: TRBD2 (5 bases). Germline V lookup: CDR1 LNHDA, CDR2 SQIVND (reference sequence). The CDR3 length is 14 residues. Deletions cut 1 base from V and 0 bases from J, with 7 bases between. The CDR3 DNA reads TGTGCCAGTAGTATAGGCGGGTCCTCCTACGAGCAGTACTTC. Translation gives CASSIGGSSYEQYF.

The chain is built from TRBV30 and TRBJ2-7; TRBD1 or TRBD2 may be the D gene (5 bases each). The CDR3 consists of 14 residues. Trimming took 1 base from V and 7 from J, leaving 17 bases between them. The germline V gene encodes CDR1 GTSNPN and CDR2 SVGIG (reference sequence). The DNA of the CDR3 is TGTGCCTGGAGTGCGGGGCACGCGATCTGGGAGCAGTACTTC. It translates to CAWSAGHAIWEQYF.